These 6 T cell receptor beta chains originate from one sample sequenced in a study of blood T cell repertoires in COVID-19. Only in-frame clones appear in the TCRdb table, and some are missing; sequencing was by immunoSEQ multiplex PCR. The sample yields about 140,000 clones, around 88% seen once. Sequencing was performed on peripheral blood. These TCRs come from a woman in her sixties or seventies with acute or convalescent COVID-19.

The chain uses TRBV14 and TRBJ1-6; D gene ambiguous. This CDR3 contains 14 residues. Trimming cost V 6 bases and J 5 bases, with 11 bases left between them. Germline V lookup: CDR1 SGHDN, CDR2 FVKESK. CDR3 region: CASSRVSNNSPLHF. The CDR3 coding sequence is TGTGCCAGCAGTCGAGTTTCGAATAATTCACCCCTCCACTTT.

This clone was observed a single time. The rearrangement joins TRBV28 to TRBJ2-3, with 11 bases that match TRBD1. The CDR3 contains 15 residues. CDR1 and CDR2 (germline): MDHEN, SYDVKM. The V and J ends lost 6 bases and 2 bases, in that order; junction bases with no gene match: 4. The CDR3 loop reads CASRGQGAPTDTQYF. The CDR3 nucleotides read TGTGCCAGCAGAGGACAGGGGGCACCCACAGATACGCAGTATTTT.

The chain is built from TRBV5-1 and TRBJ2-7, with 7 bases fitting TRBD2. J lost 5 bases, V lost 0 bases, and 8 bases had no gene match. The germline V gene encodes CDR1 SGHRS and CDR2 YFSETQ. The CDR3 contains 15 residues. The CDR3 region is CASSLGPAGLDEQYF. The CDR3 DNA follows: TGCGCCAGCAGCTTGGGCCCAGCGGGGCTCGACGAGCAGTACTTC.

The chain joins TRBV21-1 to TRBJ2-7; the table's D gene call, TRBD2, was not cross checked with the DNA. TRBV21-1 is a pseudogene segment. CDR3 size: 14 residues. The CDR3 is CASSKSNSRNEQYF. DNA of the CDR3: TGTGCCAGCAGCAAAAGCAACTCTAGGAACGAGCAGTACTTC.

The V call is TRBV7-9, the J call TRBJ1-4, with 8 bases lining up with TRBD1. The CDR3 consists of 14 residues. Looked up from germline, CDR1 is SEHNR and CDR2 is FQNEAQ (reference sequence). V dropped 5 bases and J dropped 8; count of bases not matched to a gene: 7. CDR3 residues: CASSPGQGWEKLFF. CDR3 nucleotides: TGTGCCAGCAGCCCTGGACAGGGCTGGGAAAAACTGTTTTTT.

This chain connects TRBV2 to TRBJ2-6; no clear D gene. This CDR3 region has 15 residues. The V gene lost 4 bases and the J gene lost 0 bases, with 7 bases spanning the gap. The germline V gene has CDR1 SNHLY and CDR2 FYNNEI. The CDR3 coding sequence is TGTGCCAGCAGTGCTTACAGCTCTGGGGCCAACGTCCTGACTTTC. Translated: CASSAYSSGANVLTF.